The 21 T cell receptor beta chains below come from one sample, sequenced in a study of T cell responses to AZD1222 COVID-19 vaccine (dated by TCRdb to the early 2020s). Receptor amplification or capture employed the immunoSEQ multiplex PCR assay. The clones in this table, taken by TCRdb from immuneACCESS, are in-frame only. Not every clone is retained; where verified, under half of the shortfall comes from an unresolved V gene, and the cause of the rest is unknown. For this sample there are approximately 120,000 clones; around nine tenths appear just once. The ten biggest clones cover over 15% of the sample. Read against the paper, the sample's time point label means: baseline before first vaccination. Sample: peripheral blood, taken on day 0 of AZD1222 vaccination. Receptors were obtained from an adult in good health.

This sequence joins TRBV4-1 and TRBJ1-2; no clear D gene. V lost 1 base, J lost 6 bases, and 15 bases lay in between. This CDR3 has 15 amino acids. Per the germline V gene, CDR1 is MGHRA and CDR2 is YSYEKL. CDR3 nucleotides: TGCGCCAGCAGCCAAGTAGGGAGGCCTCAGGATGGCTACACCTTC. Protein product: CASSQVGRPQDGYTF.

This chain links TRBV5-1 with TRBJ2-7, with D possibly matching TRBD1 (6 bases). The CDR3 has 13 residues. Germline V gives CDR1 SGHRS, CDR2 YFSETQ. V lost 0 bases and J lost 6, with 10 bases in between. CDR3 residues: CASSLGQEREQYF. In nucleotides, the CDR3 is TGCGCCAGCAGCTTGGGACAGGAACGCGAGCAGTACTTC. Supplemented by reference TRBV5-1 and TRBJ2-7, the full variable domain reads KAGVTQTPRYLIKTRGQQVTLSCSPISGHRSVSWYQQTPGQGLQFLFEYFSETQRNKGNFPGRFSGRQFSNSRSEMNVSTLELGDSALYLCASSLGQEREQYFGPGTRLTVT.

This clone occurred a few times. V usage is TRBV5-4 and J usage is TRBJ2-3; D is ambiguous. The CDR3 covers 13 residues. V was pared by 4 bases and J by 2 bases, with 8 bases between. Germline V gives CDR1 SGHNT, CDR2 YYREEE (reference sequence). The CDR3 DNA sequence: TGTGCCAGCAGCCGGACCTCCACAGATACGCAGTATTTT. This sequence encodes CASSRTSTDTQYF.

The genes are TRBV10-3 and TRBJ2-7; 12 bases line up with TRBD2. Germline CDR1 ENHRY, CDR2 SYGVKD. The trim removed 6 bases at V and 7 bases at J, leaving 4 bases unmatched. This CDR3 region has 13 residues. The CDR3 region is CAIRTSGSGEQYV. The CDR3, as DNA: TGTGCCATCAGGACTAGCGGGAGTGGGGAGCAGTACGTC.

This chain joins TRBV6-5 and TRBJ1-1; D unresolved. In germline, CDR1 is MNHEY, CDR2 SVGAGI. V lost 7 bases, J lost 4 bases, and 16 bases lay in between. CDR3 length equals 14 residues. The DNA of the CDR3 is TGTGCCAGCACCCCAGGAGGCGGTAGCACTGAAGCTTTCTTT. Translation gives CASTPGGGSTEAFF.

V and J are TRBV6-6 and TRBJ1-2; 7 nucleotides align to TRBD1. With 1 base clipped from V and 6 bases from J, the junction kept 5 bases outside the gene matches. There are 14 residues in the CDR3. From germline, CDR1 is MNHNY and CDR2 SVGAGI (reference sequence). The CDR3 coding sequence is TGTGCCAGCAGTTACTTGGACAGGAGGGATGGCTACACCTTC. Protein: CASSYLDRRDGYTF.

This chain connects TRBV28 to TRBJ1-5; D gene ambiguous. In germline, CDR1 is MDHEN, CDR2 SYDVKM. The CDR3 sequence is 14 residues long. With 8 bases removed from V and 0 bases from J, the gap between germline ends came to 11 bases. This chain's CDR3 is CASLTPPSNQPQHF. CDR3 nucleotide sequence: TGTGCCAGCCTTACACCCCCTAGCAATCAGCCCCAGCATTTT.

This clone was counted once. The rearrangement links TRBV11-2 to TRBJ2-1; D gene uncertain. V shed 3 bases and J shed 8 bases, with 5 bases lying between them. The germline V gene has CDR1 SGHAT and CDR2 FQNNGV. This CDR3 is built from 11 residues. DNA of the CDR3: TGTGCCAGCAGCTTTATAGATGAGCAGTTCTTC. Encoded protein: CASSFIDEQFF.

This clone was detected only a few times. V and J are TRBV13 and TRBJ1-2; the D gene is possibly TRBD1 (6 bases). The CDR3 is made up of 12 amino acids. CDR1 and CDR2 (germline): PRHDT, FYEKMQ (reference sequence). V was pared by 10 bases and J by 2 bases, with 11 bases between. CDR3 loop: CATGAVNYGYTF. CDR3 nucleotides: TGTGCCACAGGGGCAGTGAACTATGGCTACACCTTC.

The CDR3 here is CASSSDRGHYSPLHF. The CDR3 nucleotides are TGTGCCAGTAGTTCGGACAGGGGGCACTATTCACCCCTCCACTTT. J is TRBJ1-6 and V is TRBV19, with 11 bases that match TRBD1. CDR1 and CDR2 (germline): LNHDA, SQIVND (reference sequence). The CDR3 is 15 amino acids. The V segment lost 5 bases and the J segment 8 bases; nucleotides outside the gene matches: 5.

This clone was picked up one time. The chain employs TRBV10-1 and TRBJ1-2, with D tentatively TRBD1 (5 bases). Germline loops: CDR1 WNHNN, CDR2 SYGVQD (reference sequence). V lost 0 bases to trimming and J lost 3 bases, with 11 bases between them. This CDR3 has 15 residues. Written as DNA, the CDR3 is TGCGCCAGCAGTGAGTCGGGAGGGGACTACTATGGCTACACCTTC. This gives the protein CASSESGGDYYGYTF.

The chain employs TRBV30 and TRBJ1-2, with unresolved D. Between the trimmed V and J ends, which lost 1 base and 8 bases, there was a span of 14 bases. CDR3 length equals 13 residues. Germline values: CDR1 GTSNPN, CDR2 SVGIG (reference sequence). CDR3 protein: CAWSGGLRGGYTF. CDR3 sequence (DNA): TGTGCCTGGAGTGGGGGATTGAGAGGCGGCTACACCTTC.

The rearrangement uses TRBV29-1 and TRBJ2-3; either TRBD1 or TRBD2 may fit D (5 bases each). CDR1 is SQVTM, CDR2 ANQGSEA, per germline. V was pared by 5 bases and J by 3 bases, with 24 bases between. This CDR3 contains 17 residues. In DNA form, the CDR3 reads TGCAGCGTTCGCCGGGGCGAGGGGCCCAGAGCGACAGATACGCAGTATTTT. Translated, it gives CSVRRGEGPRATDTQYF.

In its sample, this clone was seen once. The gene calls are TRBV30 and TRBJ2-5, with a weak D call TRBD1 (6 bases). The CDR3 runs 13 residues. V lost 1 base and J 7 bases, leaving 13 bases between the germline ends. Looked up from germline, CDR1 is GTSNPN and CDR2 is SVGIG (reference sequence). CDR3 amino acids: CAWSALSTGTQYF. The DNA of the CDR3 is TGTGCCTGGAGTGCCCTCTCGACAGGGACCCAGTACTTC.

This rearrangement joins TRBV3-1 (or the pseudogene TRBV3-2) to TRBJ2-7; TRBD1 agrees at 7 bases. The V gene's germline CDR1 is LGHDT and CDR2 YNNKEL (reference sequence). V trimming: 3 bases; J trimming: 5 bases; junction bases outside the gene matches: 4. CDR3 length: 13 residues. The CDR3 spells CASSHGRGNEQYF. Here the CDR3 DNA reads TGTGCCAGCAGCCACGGCAGGGGGAACGAGCAGTACTTC.

A few counts support this clone. This chain links TRBV19 with TRBJ1-5, with 7 bases lining up with TRBD1. V was clipped by 1 base and J by 1 base; unmatched bases: 7. The CDR3 covers 17 residues. CDR1 is LNHDA and CDR2 is SQIVND in the germline V gene (reference sequence). CDR3 region: CASSIAKGQPSNQPQHF. In nucleotides, the CDR3 is TGTGCCAGTAGTATAGCTAAGGGACAGCCGAGCAATCAGCCCCAGCATTTT. Full variable domain (remainder filled in from reference TRBV19 and TRBJ1-5): DGGITQSPKYLFRKEGQNVTLSCEQNLNHDAMYWYRQDPGQGLRLIYYSQIVNDFQKGDIAEGYSVSREKKESFPLTVTSAQKNPTAFYLCASSIAKGQPSNQPQHFGDGTRLSIL.

V gene TRBV5-1 combines with J gene TRBJ1-1; a possible D gene is TRBD1 (5 bases). The CDR3 sequence is 15 residues long. Germline assignment: CDR1 SGHRS and CDR2 YFSETQ. The germline V and J ends were trimmed by 0 bases and 1 base, with 10 bases remaining between them. CDR3 residues: CASSLVGGANTEAFF. For the CDR3, the DNA is TGCGCCAGCAGCTTGGTAGGAGGGGCGAACACTGAAGCTTTCTTT.

About this clone: The junction does not match germline at one end; this may be a read error. The chain recombines TRBV3-1 (or the pseudogene TRBV3-2) with TRBJ2-4; either TRBD1 or TRBD2 may fit D (6 bases each). The CDR3 length is 14 residues. The germline V gene has CDR1 LGHDT and CDR2 YNNKEL (reference sequence). CDR3 DNA sequence: TGTGCCAGCAGCCAAGCAGCCCGGGGGACAACCCAAATATTC. Protein: CASSQAARGTTQIF.

The rearrangement links TRBV6-2 or TRBV6-3 to TRBJ2-3; D unresolved. The germline V and J ends were trimmed by 0 bases and 1 base, with 14 bases remaining between them. CDR3 length: 17 residues. Germline CDR1 reads MNHEY; CDR2 reads SVGEGT. The CDR3 here is CASSYSHRALGTDTQYF. The DNA of the CDR3 is TGTGCCAGCAGTTACTCCCACAGAGCCTTAGGCACAGATACGCAGTATTTT.

The chain carries TRBV12-3 or TRBV12-4 and TRBJ1-2; D gene unclear. The CDR3 extends over 13 amino acids. Trimming stripped 6 bases from V and 0 bases from J, with 8 bases between. The CDR3 sequence: CASSHRPNYGYTF. The CDR3 DNA reads as TGTGCCAGCAGCCACCGGCCTAACTATGGCTACACCTTC.

The V call is TRBV11-3, the J call TRBJ2-1; D is unclear. Between the trimmed V and J ends, which lost 5 bases and 9 bases, there was a span of 14 bases. Germline CDR1 reads SGHNT; CDR2 reads YENEEA. The CDR3 sequence is 13 residues long. The DNA for the CDR3 is TGTGCCAGCAGCCCACGCACGATAGGTGAGCAGTTCTTC. It translates to CASSPRTIGEQFF.